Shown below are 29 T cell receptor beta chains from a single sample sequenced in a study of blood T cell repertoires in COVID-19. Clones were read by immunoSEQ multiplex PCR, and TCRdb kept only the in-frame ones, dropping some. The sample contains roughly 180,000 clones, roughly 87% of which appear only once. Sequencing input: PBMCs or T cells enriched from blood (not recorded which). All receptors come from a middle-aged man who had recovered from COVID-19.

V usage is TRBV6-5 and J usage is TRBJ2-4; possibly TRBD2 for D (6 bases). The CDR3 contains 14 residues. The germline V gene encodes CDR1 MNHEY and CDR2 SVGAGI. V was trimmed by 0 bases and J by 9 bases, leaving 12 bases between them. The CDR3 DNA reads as TGTGCCAGCAGTTACTCGAGGGACTTAGTCATTCAGTACTTC. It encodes CASSYSRDLVIQYF.

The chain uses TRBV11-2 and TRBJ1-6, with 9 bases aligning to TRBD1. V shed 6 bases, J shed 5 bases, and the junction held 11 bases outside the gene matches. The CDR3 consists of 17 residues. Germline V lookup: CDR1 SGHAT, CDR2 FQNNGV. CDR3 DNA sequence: TGTGCCAGCAGTTTTCAATCCGGGACAGGGAATAATTCACCCCTCCACTTT. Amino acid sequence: CASSFQSGTGNNSPLHF.

The CDR3 sequence is CASSLWTGEEQFF. The CDR3, as DNA: TGTGCCAGCAGCCTATGGACGGGGGAGGAGCAGTTCTTC. V and J are TRBV7-2 and TRBJ2-1; weak D call: TRBD2 (6 bases). Germline lookup yields CDR1 SGHTA and CDR2 FQGNSA. This CDR3 contains 13 residues. Trimming cost V 5 bases and J 10 bases, with 15 bases left between them.

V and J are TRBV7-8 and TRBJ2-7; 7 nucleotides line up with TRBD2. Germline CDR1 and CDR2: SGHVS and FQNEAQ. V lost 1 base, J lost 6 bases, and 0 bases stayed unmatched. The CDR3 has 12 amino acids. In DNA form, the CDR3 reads TGTGCCAGCAGCTTAGGGGGGGGCGAGCAGTACTTC. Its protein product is CASSLGGGEQYF.

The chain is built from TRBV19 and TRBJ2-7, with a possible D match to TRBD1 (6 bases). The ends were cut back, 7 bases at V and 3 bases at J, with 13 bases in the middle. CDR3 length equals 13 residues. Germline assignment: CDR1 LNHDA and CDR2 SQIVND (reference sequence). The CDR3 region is CASNRGGYYEQYF. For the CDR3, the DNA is TGTGCCAGTAATCGTGGGGGCTACTACGAGCAGTACTTC.

Written as DNA, the CDR3 is TGTGCCAGCTCACCACGCAGTAACAGGGGCTCCTACAATGAGCAGTTCTTC. It translates to CASSPRSNRGSYNEQFF. The chain recombines TRBV18 with TRBJ2-1; 7 positions agree with TRBD1. This CDR3 has 17 amino acids. V shed 1 base and J 0 bases; nucleotides not matched to a gene: 6. The germline CDR1 and CDR2 sequences are KGHSH and LQKENI.

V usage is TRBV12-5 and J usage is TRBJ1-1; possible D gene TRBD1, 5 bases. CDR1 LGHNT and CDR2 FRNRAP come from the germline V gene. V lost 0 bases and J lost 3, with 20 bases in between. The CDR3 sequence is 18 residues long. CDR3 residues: CASGLVEAWQGMDTEAFF. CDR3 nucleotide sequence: TGTGCTAGTGGTTTGGTAGAGGCGTGGCAGGGAATGGACACTGAAGCTTTCTTT.

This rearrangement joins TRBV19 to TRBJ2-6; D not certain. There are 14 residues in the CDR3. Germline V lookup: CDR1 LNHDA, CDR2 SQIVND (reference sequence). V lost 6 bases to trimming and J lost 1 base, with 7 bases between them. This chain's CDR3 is CASSDTSGANVLTF. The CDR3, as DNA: TGTGCCAGTAGCGACACGTCTGGGGCCAACGTCCTGACTTTC.

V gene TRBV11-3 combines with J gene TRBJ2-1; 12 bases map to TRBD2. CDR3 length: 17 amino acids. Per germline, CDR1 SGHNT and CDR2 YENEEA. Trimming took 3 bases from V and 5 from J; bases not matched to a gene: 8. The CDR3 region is CASSLVLAGGHHNEQFF. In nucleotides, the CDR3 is TGTGCCAGCAGCTTGGTTCTAGCGGGAGGGCACCACAATGAGCAGTTCTTC.

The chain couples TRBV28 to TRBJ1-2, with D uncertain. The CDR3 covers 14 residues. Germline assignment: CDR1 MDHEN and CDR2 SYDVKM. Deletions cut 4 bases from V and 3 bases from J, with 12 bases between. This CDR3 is CASSSSLADYGYTF. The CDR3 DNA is TGTGCCAGCAGTTCCTCCTTGGCGGACTATGGCTACACCTTC.

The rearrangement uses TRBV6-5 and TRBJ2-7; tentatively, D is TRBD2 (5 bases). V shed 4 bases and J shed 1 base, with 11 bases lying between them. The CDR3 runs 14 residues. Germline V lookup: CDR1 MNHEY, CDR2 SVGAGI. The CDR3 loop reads CASSSRRGSYEQYF. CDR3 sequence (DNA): TGTGCCAGCAGTTCGAGGCGCGGGTCCTACGAGCAGTACTTC.

The CDR3 reads CASSLAINGVNEQFF. The CDR3 DNA follows: TGTGCCAGCAGCTTAGCGATAAACGGGGTGAATGAGCAGTTCTTC. This chain joins TRBV7-2 and TRBJ2-1; D is possibly TRBD2 (5 bases). The CDR3 loop spans 15 amino acids. Between the trimmed V and J ends, which lost 0 bases and 7 bases, there was a span of 13 bases. CDR1 is SGHTA, CDR2 FQGNSA, per germline.

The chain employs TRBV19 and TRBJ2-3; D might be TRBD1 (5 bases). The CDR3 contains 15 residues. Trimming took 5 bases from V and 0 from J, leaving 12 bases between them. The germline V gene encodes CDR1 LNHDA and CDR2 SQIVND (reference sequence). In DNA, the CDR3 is TGTGCCAGTAGTCCTCTAGGGGAAAGCACAGATACGCAGTATTTT. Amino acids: CASSPLGESTDTQYF.

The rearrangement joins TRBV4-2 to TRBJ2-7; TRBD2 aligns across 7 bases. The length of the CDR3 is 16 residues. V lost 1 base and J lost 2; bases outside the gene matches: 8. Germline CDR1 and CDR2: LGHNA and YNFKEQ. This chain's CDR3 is CASSQGEGVGPYEQYF. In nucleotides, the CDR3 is TGTGCCAGCAGCCAAGGGGAGGGCGTAGGCCCCTACGAGCAGTACTTC.

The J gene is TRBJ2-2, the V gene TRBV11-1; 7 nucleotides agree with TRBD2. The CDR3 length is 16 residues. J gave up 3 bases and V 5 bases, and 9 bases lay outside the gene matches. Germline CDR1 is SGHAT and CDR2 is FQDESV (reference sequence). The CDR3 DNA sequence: TGTGCCAGCAGCAAGAGCCGGGAGGACGACACCGGGGAGCTGTTTTTT. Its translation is CASSKSREDDTGELFF.

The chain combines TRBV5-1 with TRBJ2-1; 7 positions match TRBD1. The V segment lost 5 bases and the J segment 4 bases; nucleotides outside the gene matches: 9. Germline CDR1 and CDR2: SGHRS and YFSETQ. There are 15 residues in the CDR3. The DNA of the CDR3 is TGCGCCAGCAGTTCCGAGGGGGCGGTATACAATGAGCAGTTCTTC. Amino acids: CASSSEGAVYNEQFF.

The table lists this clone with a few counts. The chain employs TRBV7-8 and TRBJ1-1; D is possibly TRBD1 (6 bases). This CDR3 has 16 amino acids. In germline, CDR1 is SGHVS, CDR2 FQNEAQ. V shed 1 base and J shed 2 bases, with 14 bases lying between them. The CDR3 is CASSLGGQPSNTEAFF. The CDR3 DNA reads TGTGCCAGCAGCTTAGGGGGGCAGCCTAGTAACACTGAAGCTTTCTTT.

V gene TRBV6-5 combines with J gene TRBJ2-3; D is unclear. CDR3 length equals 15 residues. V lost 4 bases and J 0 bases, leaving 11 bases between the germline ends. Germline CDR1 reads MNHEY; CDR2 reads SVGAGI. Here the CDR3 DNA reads TGTGCCAGCAGTTCTCCCTCTTCGAGCACAGATACGCAGTATTTT. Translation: CASSSPSSSTDTQYF.

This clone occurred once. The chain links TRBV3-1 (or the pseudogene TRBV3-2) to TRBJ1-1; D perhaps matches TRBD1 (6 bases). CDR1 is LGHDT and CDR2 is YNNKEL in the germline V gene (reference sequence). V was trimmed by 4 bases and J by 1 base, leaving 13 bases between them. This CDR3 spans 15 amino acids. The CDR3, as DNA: TGTGCCAGCAGCCCCCCCGGACAGTCGAACACTGAAGCTTTCTTT. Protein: CASSPPGQSNTEAFF.

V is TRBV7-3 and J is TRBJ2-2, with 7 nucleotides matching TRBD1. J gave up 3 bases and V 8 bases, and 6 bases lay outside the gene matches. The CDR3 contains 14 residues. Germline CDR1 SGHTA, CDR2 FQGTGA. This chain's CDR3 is CASSGTADTGELFF. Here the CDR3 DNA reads TGTGCCAGCTCCGGGACAGCTGACACCGGGGAGCTGTTTTTT.

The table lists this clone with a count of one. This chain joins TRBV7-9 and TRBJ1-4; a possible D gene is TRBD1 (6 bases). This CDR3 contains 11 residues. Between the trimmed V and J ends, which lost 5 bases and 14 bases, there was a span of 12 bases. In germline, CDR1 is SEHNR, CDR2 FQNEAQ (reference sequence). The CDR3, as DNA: TGTGCCAGCAGCCTCACAGGGTTGCTGTTTTTT. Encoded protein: CASSLTGLLFF. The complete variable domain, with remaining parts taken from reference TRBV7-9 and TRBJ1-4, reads DTGVSQNPRHKITKRGQNVTFRCDPISEHNRLYWYRQTLGQGPEFLTYFQNEAQLEKSRLLSDRFSAERPKGSFSTLEIQRTEQGDSAMYLCASSLTGLLFFGSGTQLSVL.

The DNA of the CDR3 is TGCAGTGCCCCTAATATTTACGAGCAGTACTTC. Amino acids: CSAPNIYEQYF. The J gene is TRBJ2-7, the V gene TRBV20-1; D not resolved. Germline V gene lookup returns CDR1 DFQATT and CDR2 SNEGSKA (reference sequence). The CDR3 is 11 amino acids. Trimming shortened V by 6 bases and J by 4 bases, and 10 bases separated the two germline ends.

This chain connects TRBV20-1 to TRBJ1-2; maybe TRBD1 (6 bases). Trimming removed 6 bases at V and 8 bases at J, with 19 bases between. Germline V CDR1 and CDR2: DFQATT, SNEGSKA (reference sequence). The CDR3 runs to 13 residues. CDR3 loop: CSASTGTKGGYTF. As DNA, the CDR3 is TGCAGTGCCAGTACCGGGACAAAAGGCGGCTACACCTTC.

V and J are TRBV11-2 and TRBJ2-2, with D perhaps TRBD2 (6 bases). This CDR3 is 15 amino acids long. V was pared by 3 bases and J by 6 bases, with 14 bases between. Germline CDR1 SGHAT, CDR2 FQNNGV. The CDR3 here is CASSLDPLASGELFF. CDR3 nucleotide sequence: TGTGCCAGCAGCTTGGATCCTCTAGCGTCCGGGGAGCTGTTTTTT. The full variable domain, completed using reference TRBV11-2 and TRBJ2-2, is EAGVAQSPRYKIIEKRQSVAFWCNPISGHATLYWYQQILGQGPKLLIQFQNNGVVDDSQLPKDRFSAERLKGVDSTLKIQPAKLEDSAVYLCASSLDPLASGELFFGEGSRLTVL.

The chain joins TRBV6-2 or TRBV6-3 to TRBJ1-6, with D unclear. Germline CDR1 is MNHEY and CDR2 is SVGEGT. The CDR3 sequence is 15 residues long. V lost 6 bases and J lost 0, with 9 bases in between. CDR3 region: CASSRRSSYNSPLHF. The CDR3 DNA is TGTGCCAGCAGCAGGAGGAGCTCCTATAATTCACCCCTCCACTTT.

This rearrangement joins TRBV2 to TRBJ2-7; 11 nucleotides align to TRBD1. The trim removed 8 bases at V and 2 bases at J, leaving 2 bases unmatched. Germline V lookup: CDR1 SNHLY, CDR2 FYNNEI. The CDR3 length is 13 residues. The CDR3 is CASAGQGAYEQYF. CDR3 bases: TGTGCCAGCGCGGGACAGGGGGCCTACGAGCAGTACTTC.

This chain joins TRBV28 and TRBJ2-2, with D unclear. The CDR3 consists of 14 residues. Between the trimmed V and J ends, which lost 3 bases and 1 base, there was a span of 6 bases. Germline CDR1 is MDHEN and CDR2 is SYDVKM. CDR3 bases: TGTGCCAGCAGTTTGTTATTGAACACCGGGGAGCTGTTTTTT. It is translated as CASSLLLNTGELFF. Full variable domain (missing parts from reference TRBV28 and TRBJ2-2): DVKVTQSSRYLVKRTGEKVFLECVQDMDHENMFWYRQDPGLGLRLIYFSYDVKMKEKGDIPEGYSVSREKKERFSLILESASTNQTSMYLCASSLLLNTGELFFGEGSRLTVL.

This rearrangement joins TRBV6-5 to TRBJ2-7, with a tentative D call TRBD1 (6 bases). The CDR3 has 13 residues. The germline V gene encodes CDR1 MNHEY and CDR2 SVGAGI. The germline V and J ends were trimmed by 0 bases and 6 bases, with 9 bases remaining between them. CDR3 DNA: TGTGCCAGCAGTTACTCGTCCAGGGGCGAGCAGTACTTC. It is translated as CASSYSSRGEQYF.

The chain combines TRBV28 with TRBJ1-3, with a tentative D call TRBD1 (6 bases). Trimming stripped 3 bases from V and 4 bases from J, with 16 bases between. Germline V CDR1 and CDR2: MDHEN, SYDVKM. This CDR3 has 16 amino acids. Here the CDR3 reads CASSFPMSGVGNTIYF. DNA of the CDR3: TGTGCCAGCAGTTTCCCTATGTCAGGGGTCGGAAACACCATATATTTT.